This T cell receptor beta chain was recovered during a study of blood T cell repertoires in COVID-19. Study details: There were acute and convalescent COVID-19 samples, and they came from the United States, Italy and Spain.

The authors' processing: Reference gene primer amplification in the assay estimated nucleated cell counts. Clones were read by immunoSEQ multiplex PCR, and TCRdb kept only the in-frame ones, dropping some. Clonal size and the V and J genes are those of that table, whereas D and trimming came from the DNA. The repertoire holds 350,000 or so clones, with around nine tenths as singletons. CDR1 and CDR2 from the germline V gene are SGHAT and FQNNGV. The CDR3 extends over 18 amino acids. With 8 bases removed from V and 5 bases from J, the gap between germline ends came to 30 bases. Seattle's cohort entered during active infection and was followed longitudinally.

Sequenced input: peripheral blood. This chain joins TRBV11-2 and TRBJ2-5, with D tentatively TRBD2 (7 bases). The source is a woman between 55 and 75 years old with COVID-19, enrolled during active disease. The CDR3 DNA is TGTGCCAGCGCCCCTAGGGGGGGCGAATCGGCCCCATGGGAGACCCAGTACTTC. Protein product: CASAPRGGESAPWETQYF. The entire variable domain, with the rest obtained from reference TRBV11-2 and TRBJ2-5, is as follows: EAGVAQSPRYKIIEKRQSVAFWCNPISGHATLYWYQQILGQGPKLLIQFQNNGVVDDSQLPKDRFSAERLKGVDSTLKIQPAKLEDSAVYLCASAPRGGESAPWETQYFGPGTRLLVL.